The TCR beta chain under discussion was sequenced for a study of graft-versus-host responses after intestinal transplantation. As for the study in general: As for transplant type, recipients had multivisceral, liver-intestinal, or isolated intestinal grafts. Every one of the recipients received anti-thymocyte globulin induction and afterwards took tacrolimus and steroids for around 3 years. Study-level findings and limits: GvH clone levels peaked in circulation, and this peak was associated with early post-transplant HvG declines. The presence of high graft-versus-host to host-versus-graft clonal ratios in allografts characterized patients with graft-donor T cell macrochimerism.

Clones were read by immunoSEQ multiplex PCR, and TCRdb kept only the in-frame ones, dropping some. The sample holds approximately 5,000 clones, 69% seen once. This clone is medium-sized (0.01 to 0.1%). The target antigen is unknown. Intraepithelial and lamina propria lymphocytes were freed from processed graft tissue. The CDR3 has 12 residues. Trimming pared 5 bases from V and 6 bases from J, leaving 11 bases between. Germline assignment: CDR1 SNHLY and CDR2 FYNNEI. The chain carries TRBV2 and TRBJ2-7, with D possibly TRBD1 on 5 matching bases. The material was ileum tissue, obtained roughly 310 days after intestinal transplant. The clonotype was recovered from a human patient who received an intestinal transplant, so some T cells may come from the graft donor. In nucleotides, the CDR3 is TGTGCCAGCAGTACGGACAACTCCGAGCAGTACTTC. Its protein is CASSTDNSEQYF.